These 14 T cell receptor beta chains were all obtained from the same sample, sequenced in a study of glioma-infiltrating T cells after dendritic cell vaccination. Assay used: immunoSEQ multiplex PCR; TCRdb lists only in-frame clones, some missing. Altogether under 40,000 clones are present, around nine tenths being singletons, with the ten largest covering under 2.5%. Sequenced here: blood, sampled before dendritic cell vaccination. These receptors were obtained from a human donor with glioblastoma.

This clone showed up just once. The chain combines TRBV20-1 with TRBJ2-7, with 7 bases fitting TRBD1. V dropped 6 bases and J dropped 6; count of bases not matched to a gene: 5. Germline CDR1 reads DFQATT; CDR2 reads SNEGSKA (reference sequence). The CDR3 extends over 11 amino acids. DNA of the CDR3: TGCAGTGCAGCACAGGGGCGCGAGCAGTACTTC. It codes for CSAAQGREQYF.

The chain joins TRBV6-1 to TRBJ1-1, with D perhaps TRBD1 (5 bases). Trimming removed 6 bases from V and 5 bases from J, with 13 bases in between. The CDR3 runs 13 residues. Germline values: CDR1 MNHNS, CDR2 SASEGT. CDR3 nucleotide sequence: TGTGCCAGCAGGGGGGGGAGTGGGACTGAAGCTTTCTTT. Amino acid sequence: CASRGGSGTEAFF.

CDR3 in amino acids: CSAQGSNQPQHF. In nucleotides, the CDR3 is TGCAGCGCACAGGGTTCAAATCAGCCCCAGCATTTT. The chain carries TRBV29-1 and TRBJ1-5; D might be TRBD1 (6 bases). Per germline, CDR1 SQVTM and CDR2 ANQGSEA. CDR3 length equals 12 residues. V was cut by 7 bases and J by 4 bases, with 11 bases left in between.

The rearrangement links TRBV10-1 to TRBJ1-2, with TRBD1 matching over 7 bases. Germline lookup yields CDR1 WNHNN and CDR2 SYGVQD (reference sequence). This CDR3 is built from 15 residues. Trimming cost V 0 bases and J 8 bases; bases outside gene matches: 9. In DNA form, the CDR3 reads TGCGCCAGCAGTGAGTCGATCGGTCAGGGGGGCGGCTACACCTTC. Its translation: CASSESIGQGGGYTF.

The chain couples TRBV4-1 to TRBJ2-7; TRBD2 matches 10 bases. The junction had 7 bases not matched to a gene; V was cut back by 2 bases and J by 3 bases. Germline lookup yields CDR1 MGHRA and CDR2 YSYEKL. The CDR3 has 16 amino acids. CDR3 nucleotides: TGCGCCAGCAGCCAACTCCCTAGCGGGGGACTCTACGAGCAGTACTTC. Amino acids: CASSQLPSGGLYEQYF.

The chain combines TRBV28 with TRBJ2-7; D is undetermined. The V gene's germline CDR1 is MDHEN and CDR2 SYDVKM. The CDR3 loop spans 12 amino acids. V was shortened by 5 bases and J by 4 bases, with 9 bases between the two germline ends. The CDR3 protein is CASSLGSYEQYF. The CDR3 region has the DNA TGTGCCAGCAGTCTCGGTAGTTACGAGCAGTACTTC.

This clone is a singleton in its sample. The V and J genes are TRBV11-3 and TRBJ2-1, with 10 bases aligning to TRBD1. Germline values: CDR1 SGHNT, CDR2 YENEEA. The V gene end was trimmed by 3 bases and the J gene end by 8 bases; junction bases not matched to a gene: 7. The CDR3 has 15 residues. CDR3 protein: CASSFGTGAVDEQFF. The DNA for the CDR3 is TGTGCCAGCAGCTTTGGGACAGGGGCGGTCGATGAGCAGTTCTTC. The full variable domain, in which reference TRBV11-3 and TRBJ2-1 provide the parts outside the CDR3, is EAGVVQSPRYKIIEKKQPVAFWCNPISGHNTLYWYLQNLGQGPELLIRYENEEAVDDSQLPKDRFSAERLKGVDSTLKIQPAELGDSAVYLCASSFGTGAVDEQFFGPGTRLTVL.

This clone turned up a few times. The rearrangement uses TRBV6-4 and TRBJ2-3; TRBD2 agrees at 11 bases. This CDR3 is 15 amino acids long. The J segment lost 4 bases and the V segment lost 3 bases, leaving 3 bases of the junction unmatched. CDR1 is MRHNA, CDR2 SNTAGT, per germline. CDR3 protein: CASSEIAGGPDTQYF. In DNA form, the CDR3 reads TGTGCCAGCAGTGAAATAGCGGGGGGGCCAGATACGCAGTATTTT.

The rearrangement joins TRBV5-5 to TRBJ2-2; a possible D gene is TRBD2 (6 bases). Germline V lookup: CDR1 SGHKS, CDR2 YYEKEE (reference sequence). The CDR3 is 14 amino acids. The ends were cut back, 7 bases at V and 6 bases at J, with 16 bases in the middle. The CDR3 reads CASGLRAGSGELFF. For the CDR3, the DNA is TGTGCCAGCGGCCTGCGGGCGGGGTCCGGGGAGCTGTTTTTT.

V gene TRBV19 combines with J gene TRBJ1-6; D may be TRBD1 (6 bases). The CDR3 contains 14 residues. Germline-derived CDR1 and CDR2 are LNHDA and SQIVND (reference sequence). V lost 6 bases and J lost 7, with 13 bases in between. The CDR3 loop is CASRATGSNSPLHF. In DNA form, the CDR3 reads TGTGCCAGTAGGGCAACAGGGTCAAATTCACCCCTCCACTTT.

The rearrangement joins TRBV6-1 to TRBJ1-2; TRBD1 agrees at 10 bases. Trimming removed 4 bases from V and 8 bases from J; junction bases left unmatched: 7. Germline CDR1 MNHNS, CDR2 SASEGT. The CDR3 has 14 residues. In nucleotides, the CDR3 is TGTGCCAGCAGTGGTTCCGGGACAGGGGCAGGCTACACCTTC. Amino acids: CASSGSGTGAGYTF.

The gene calls are TRBV7-6 and TRBJ2-5, with D maybe TRBD1 (5 bases). This CDR3 contains 15 residues. The germline V and J ends were trimmed by 1 base and 2 bases, with 11 bases remaining between them. Germline V gene lookup returns CDR1 SGHVS and CDR2 FNYEAQ. In DNA, the CDR3 is TGTGCCAGCAGCTTAGGTTTGGGGCTGCAAGAGACCCAGTACTTC. Amino acid sequence: CASSLGLGLQETQYF.

V usage is TRBV6-5 and J usage is TRBJ1-2, with a tentative D call TRBD1 (5 bases). Germline V gene lookup returns CDR1 MNHEY and CDR2 SVGAGI. This CDR3 region has 13 residues. The V and J ends lost 6 bases and 1 base respectively, with 9 bases between them. The CDR3 bases are TGTGCCAGCAGGGAGGGACTTAACTATGGCTACACCTTC. It codes for CASREGLNYGYTF.

The V and J genes are TRBV7-9 and TRBJ1-2; 7 bases are shared with TRBD1. The CDR3 totals 15 residues. With V trimmed by 5 bases and J by 2 bases, 8 bases remained unmatched. CDR1 and CDR2 (germline): SEHNR, FQNEAQ (reference sequence). The CDR3 DNA is TGTGCCAGCAGCCCCCGGACAGGAAGGAACTATGGCTACACCTTC. Residues: CASSPRTGRNYGYTF.